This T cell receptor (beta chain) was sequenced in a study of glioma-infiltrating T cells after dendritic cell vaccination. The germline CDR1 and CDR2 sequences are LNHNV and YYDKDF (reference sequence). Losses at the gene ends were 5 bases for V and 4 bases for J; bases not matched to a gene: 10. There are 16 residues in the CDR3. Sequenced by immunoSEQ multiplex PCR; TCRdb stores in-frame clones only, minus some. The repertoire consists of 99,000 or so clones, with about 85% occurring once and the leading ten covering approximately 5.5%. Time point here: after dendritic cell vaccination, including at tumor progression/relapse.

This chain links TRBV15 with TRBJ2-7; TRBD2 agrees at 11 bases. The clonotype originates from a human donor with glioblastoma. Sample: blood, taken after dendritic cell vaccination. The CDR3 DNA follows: TGTGCCACCAGCGGCCCGCTAGCGGGAGGATTTTACGAGCAGTACTTC. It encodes CATSGPLAGGFYEQYF.